The next 4 T cell receptor beta chains were all read from a single sample in a study of blood T cells in healthy people across ages. Next came a second PCR, run for about 7 to 11 cycles, which used a sample-barcoded 5' primer along with a J-beta primer mix. TCRdb reprocessed the 5' RACE reads with MiXCR, giving one entry per CDR3 protein. The data contain under 850,000 distinct CDR3 sequences, about 37% of them singletons. The specimen was blood. The receptors derive from a man younger than 30 in good health.

CDR3 nucleotides: TGTGCCAGCAGTTTAGAGTGGCCCTCGGCCGGGGAGCTGTTTTTT. Its translation is CASSLEWPSAGELFF. The gene calls are TRBV12-3 or TRBV12-4 and TRBJ2-2; D unclear. This CDR3 is 15 amino acids long. Trimming took off 1 base at V and 6 bases at J, with 12 bases between the two ends.

This clonotype was counted only a few times. This chain uses TRBV9 with TRBJ1-2, with D perhaps TRBD1 (5 bases). Trimming pared 0 bases from V and 7 bases from J, leaving 16 bases between. CDR3 length: 15 residues. The V gene's germline CDR1 is SGDLS and CDR2 YYNGEE. As DNA, the CDR3 is TGTGCCAGCAGCGTAGCTGTTGAGGGACTTGGTGGCTACACCTTC. The encoded protein is CASSVAVEGLGGYTF.

The CDR3 loop reads CASSQRTSGTGELFF. CDR3 nucleotide sequence: TGCGCCAGCAGCCAGCGGACTAGCGGGACCGGGGAGCTGTTTTTT. The gene calls are TRBV4-3 and TRBJ2-2; 11 bases map to TRBD2. The trim removed 3 bases at V and 5 bases at J, leaving 2 bases unmatched. The CDR3 totals 15 residues. The V gene's germline CDR1 is LGHNA and CDR2 YSLEER.

V and J are TRBV2 and TRBJ1-2, with 8 nucleotides matching TRBD1. The CDR3 sequence is 15 residues long. Germline assignment: CDR1 SNHLY and CDR2 FYNNEI. With V trimmed by 1 base and J by 8 bases, 9 bases remained unmatched. This chain's CDR3 is CASSEEVQGAYGYTF. CDR3 bases: TGTGCCAGCAGTGAAGAGGTCCAGGGGGCTTACGGCTACACCTTC.